The 32 T cell receptor beta chains given below trace back to one sample, sequenced in a study of blood T cell repertoires in COVID-19. Clones were read by immunoSEQ multiplex PCR, and TCRdb kept only the in-frame ones, dropping some. The profile shows around 320,000 clones, 90% of them singletons. What was sequenced was PBMCs or T cells enriched from blood (not recorded which). These receptors all stem from a woman younger than 30 with acute COVID-19.

J is TRBJ1-6 and V is TRBV19, with 9 positions matching TRBD1. The CDR3 is 14 amino acids. J was trimmed by 9 bases and V by 4 bases; bases with no gene match: 4. Germline CDR1 LNHDA, CDR2 SQIVND (reference sequence). DNA for the CDR3: TGTGCCAGTAGTACCGACAGGGGGACTTCACCCCTCCACTTT. Translating gives CASSTDRGTSPLHF.

The rearrangement joins TRBV28 to TRBJ2-6, with TRBD2 matching over 7 bases. V shed 8 bases and J 3 bases; nucleotides not matched to a gene: 4. The length of the CDR3 is 14 residues. CDR1 and CDR2 (germline): MDHEN, SYDVKM. CDR3 loop: CASWEGSGANVLTF. CDR3 coding DNA: TGTGCCAGCTGGGAGGGTAGTGGGGCCAACGTCCTGACTTTC. The entire variable domain, with the rest obtained from reference TRBV28 and TRBJ2-6, is as follows: DVKVTQSSRYLVKRTGEKVFLECVQDMDHENMFWYRQDPGLGLRLIYFSYDVKMKEKGDIPEGYSVSREKKERFSLILESASTNQTSMYLCASWEGSGANVLTFGAGSRLTVL.

The CDR3 loop reads CASSPGGRSETQYF. The CDR3 coding sequence is TGTGCCAGCTCACCTGGGGGCAGGTCCGAGACCCAGTACTTC. The rearrangement links TRBV18 to TRBJ2-5; a weak D match, TRBD1 (6 bases). The ends were cut back, 3 bases at V and 5 bases at J, with 13 bases in the middle. The CDR3 runs 14 residues. CDR1 is KGHSH, CDR2 LQKENI, per germline.

The chain employs TRBV9 and TRBJ2-3, with D possibly being TRBD1 (5 bases). The V and J ends lost 0 bases and 5 bases respectively, with 10 bases between them. The CDR3 runs to 14 residues. Per the germline V gene, CDR1 is SGDLS and CDR2 is YYNGEE. The CDR3 DNA sequence: TGTGCCAGCAGCGTAGTAGATAGGGGAGATACGCAGTATTTT. This gives the protein CASSVVDRGDTQYF.

The rearrangement links TRBV28 to TRBJ2-1, with D possibly matching TRBD2 (6 bases). Germline-derived CDR1 and CDR2 are MDHEN and SYDVKM. The CDR3 is 15 residues long. Trimming pared 5 bases from V and 4 bases from J, leaving 15 bases between. CDR3 in DNA: TGTGCCAGCAGTCTACTGACTAGAATGTACAATGAGCAGTTCTTC. Its translation: CASSLLTRMYNEQFF.

V usage is TRBV3-1 (or the pseudogene TRBV3-2) and J usage is TRBJ1-4; the D gene is possibly TRBD1 (5 bases). V lost 2 bases and J lost 8, with 9 bases in between. This CDR3 is built from 13 residues. Germline assignment: CDR1 LGHDT and CDR2 YNNKEL (reference sequence). The CDR3 bases are TGTGCCAGCAGCCAACAGGGAGGGGAAAAACTGTTTTTT. As protein: CASSQQGGEKLFF.

The chain employs TRBV7-2 and TRBJ2-7, with D perhaps TRBD1 (6 bases). Germline V gene sequence: CDR1 SGHTA, CDR2 FQGNSA. The CDR3 has 14 residues. Trimming removed 3 bases at V and 2 bases at J, with 11 bases between. This chain's CDR3 is CASSFQGNPYEQYF. CDR3 bases: TGTGCCAGCAGCTTCCAGGGGAATCCCTACGAGCAGTACTTC.

This chain links TRBV6-4 with TRBJ1-1, with D uncertain. The CDR3 loop spans 13 amino acids. Germline V gene lookup returns CDR1 MRHNA and CDR2 SNTAGT. V was clipped by 6 bases and J by 5 bases, with 13 bases between them. The CDR3: CASSEGERTEAFF. The DNA of the CDR3 is TGTGCCAGCAGCGAAGGCGAGAGGACTGAAGCTTTCTTT.

CDR3 sequence reads: CASRRTGGNGYTF. The CDR3 DNA follows: TGTGCCAGCAGAAGGACAGGGGGCAATGGCTACACCTTC. The J gene is TRBJ1-2, the V gene TRBV6-5; TRBD1 matches at 11 bases. With 6 bases clipped from V and 6 bases from J, the junction kept 3 bases outside the gene matches. The CDR3 has 13 amino acids. Germline V gives CDR1 MNHEY, CDR2 SVGAGI.

This rearrangement joins TRBV7-8 to TRBJ1-2; tentatively, D is TRBD1 (5 bases). This CDR3 region has 15 residues. The V end was cut by 1 base, the J end by 2 bases, with 11 bases between. Germline-derived CDR1 and CDR2 are SGHVS and FQNEAQ. The CDR3 protein is CASSLGGGWNYGYTF. The CDR3 DNA is TGTGCCAGCAGCTTAGGGGGGGGTTGGAACTATGGCTACACCTTC.

Only one count was recorded for this clone. The chain combines TRBV18 with TRBJ1-2; 9 bases match TRBD1. This CDR3 region has 14 residues. The junction had 7 bases not matched to a gene; V was cut back by 3 bases and J by 8 bases. Germline values: CDR1 KGHSH, CDR2 LQKENI. This CDR3 is CASSPNRGLGGYTF. CDR3 coding DNA: TGTGCCAGCTCACCGAACAGGGGGCTGGGGGGCTACACCTTC.

The genes are TRBV6-1 and TRBJ1-2; tentative D call: TRBD1 (5 bases). The germline gives CDR1 MNHNS, CDR2 SASEGT. The CDR3 is 17 residues long. V was shortened by 2 bases and J by 8 bases, with 24 bases between the two germline ends. Written as DNA, the CDR3 is TGTGCCAGCAGTGAATACTCAGGCGGGACGGTGGCGTTGGGCTACACCTTC. Amino acids: CASSEYSGGTVALGYTF.

The V and J genes are TRBV10-3 and TRBJ1-2, with a tentative D call TRBD1 (5 bases). V was clipped by 2 bases and J by 0 bases, with 13 bases between them. The V gene's germline CDR1 is ENHRY and CDR2 SYGVKD. The CDR3 has 16 amino acids. This CDR3 reads CAISEPKYRTNYGYTF. The CDR3 nucleotides are TGTGCCATCAGTGAGCCGAAATACAGGACTAACTATGGCTACACCTTC.

The chain couples TRBV15 to TRBJ1-4, with 10 bases matching TRBD1. Trimming at V came to 2 bases and at J to 8 bases, leaving 5 bases not matched to a gene. The CDR3 contains 15 residues. The V gene's germline CDR1 is LNHNV and CDR2 YYDKDF (reference sequence). The CDR3 nucleotides read TGTGCCACCAGCAGAACCGGACAGGGGGAGGAAAAACTGTTTTTT. Encoded protein: CATSRTGQGEEKLFF.

The V call is TRBV5-1, the J call TRBJ1-1; 11 bases align to TRBD1. In germline, CDR1 is SGHRS, CDR2 YFSETQ. This CDR3 is built from 13 residues. With V trimmed by 5 bases and J by 4 bases, 1 base remained unmatched. The CDR3 bases are TGCGCCAGCAGGGGGACAGGGGGCACTGAAGCTTTCTTT. Its protein product is CASRGTGGTEAFF. The complete variable domain, with remaining parts taken from reference TRBV5-1 and TRBJ1-1, reads KAGVTQTPRYLIKTRGQQVTLSCSPISGHRSVSWYQQTPGQGLQFLFEYFSETQRNKGNFPGRFSGRQFSNSRSEMNVSTLELGDSALYLCASRGTGGTEAFFGQGTRLTVV.

The chain couples TRBV11-3 to TRBJ1-1; D not resolved. This CDR3 has 15 residues. Trimming stripped 1 base from V and 1 base from J, with 10 bases between. The V gene's germline CDR1 is SGHNT and CDR2 YENEEA. CDR3 nucleotide sequence: TGTGCCAGCAGCTTAGGCAACAGTGGGAACACTGAAGCTTTCTTT. This gives the protein CASSLGNSGNTEAFF.

The chain combines TRBV11-2 with TRBJ1-5; TRBD1 matches at 11 bases. Germline CDR1 reads SGHAT; CDR2 reads FQNNGV. Unmatched junction bases numbered 15, after V lost 8 bases and J lost 6 bases. The CDR3 extends over 17 amino acids. The CDR3 bases are TGTGCCAGCGGAATTGGACGGGGGACAGGGGGAGGTCAGCCCCAGCATTTT. It specifies CASGIGRGTGGGQPQHF.

CDR3 sequence (DNA): TGTGCCAGTAGTTTTGGACAGGTTAATGAAAAACTGTTTTTT. Residues: CASSFGQVNEKLFF. The rearrangement links TRBV19 to TRBJ1-4; 7 bases line up with TRBD1. Germline assignment: CDR1 LNHDA and CDR2 SQIVND (reference sequence). This CDR3 contains 14 residues. The V segment lost 5 bases and the J segment 4 bases; nucleotides outside the gene matches: 4.

This chain connects TRBV3-1 (or the pseudogene TRBV3-2) to TRBJ2-7; 10 bases align to TRBD1. The CDR3 has 13 amino acids. V shed 6 bases and J 6 bases; nucleotides not matched to a gene: 5. Germline V lookup: CDR1 LGHDT, CDR2 YNNKEL (reference sequence). DNA of the CDR3: TGTGCCAGCAGAAGACAGGGGGCGGTCGAGCAGTACTTC. Translation: CASRRQGAVEQYF.

This clone turned up a few times. The J gene is TRBJ2-7, the V gene TRBV4-2, with 7 bases fitting TRBD1. Germline V gives CDR1 LGHNA, CDR2 YNFKEQ. The CDR3 is 14 amino acids. V lost 1 base, J lost 3 bases, and 3 bases stayed unmatched. CDR3 nucleotides: TGTGCCAGCAGCCAAGCGGGACAGAGCTACGAGCAGTACTTC. It is translated as CASSQAGQSYEQYF.

This clone was counted a single time. The genes are TRBV30 and TRBJ2-7; D remains unclear. Between the trimmed V and J ends, which lost 6 bases and 1 base, there was a span of 13 bases. Germline V gene data show CDR1 as GTSNPN and CDR2 as SVGIG (reference sequence). The CDR3 is made up of 13 amino acids. Here the CDR3 reads CACYGERSYEQYF. In DNA, the CDR3 is TGTGCCTGTTACGGTGAGAGGTCCTACGAGCAGTACTTC.

The rearrangement uses TRBV3-1 (or the pseudogene TRBV3-2) and TRBJ2-2, with 7 bases identical to TRBD1. Germline-derived CDR1 and CDR2 are LGHDT and YNNKEL (reference sequence). The CDR3 runs to 14 residues. The J segment lost 7 bases and the V segment lost 4 bases, leaving 6 bases of the junction unmatched. This CDR3 reads CASSRTGVDGELFF. Written as DNA, the CDR3 is TGTGCCAGCAGCCGAACAGGGGTGGACGGGGAGCTGTTTTTT.

J is TRBJ1-4 and V is TRBV28; 11 positions match TRBD1. Germline V gene sequence: CDR1 MDHEN, CDR2 SYDVKM. The ends lost 2 bases at V and 14 bases at J; junction bases unmatched: 10. The CDR3 spans 15 residues. This CDR3 reads CASSLGLGQGAKLFF. The CDR3 region has the DNA TGTGCCAGCAGTTTAGGCCTCGGACAGGGGGCAAAGCTGTTTTTT. Full variable domain (rest looked up from reference TRBV28 and TRBJ1-4): DVKVTQSSRYLVKRTGEKVFLECVQDMDHENMFWYRQDPGLGLRLIYFSYDVKMKEKGDIPEGYSVSREKKERFSLILESASTNQTSMYLCASSLGLGQGAKLFFGSGTQLSVL.

The V gene is TRBV18, the J gene TRBJ2-7; D is uncertain. Germline V gene lookup returns CDR1 KGHSH and CDR2 LQKENI. V was shortened by 3 bases and J by 5 bases, with 5 bases between the two germline ends. This CDR3 spans 11 amino acids. Here the CDR3 reads CASSPRDEQYF. The CDR3 nucleotides are TGTGCCAGCTCACCTCGGGACGAGCAGTACTTC.

This chain connects TRBV11-2 to TRBJ1-2; 7 bases align to TRBD1. Germline CDR1 is SGHAT and CDR2 is FQNNGV. CDR3 length: 15 residues. V lost 1 base and J lost 0; bases outside the gene matches: 2. CDR3 DNA sequence: TGTGCCAGCAGCTTAGGGGACAGAGCTAACTATGGCTACACCTTC. It yields the protein CASSLGDRANYGYTF.

The V call is TRBV28, the J call TRBJ1-5; the match to TRBD1 covers 7 bases. This CDR3 region has 16 residues. Germline values: CDR1 MDHEN, CDR2 SYDVKM. The V segment lost 3 bases and the J segment 4 bases; nucleotides outside the gene matches: 9. This chain's CDR3 is CASSFRMGRGNQPQHF. The CDR3 DNA is TGTGCCAGCAGTTTTCGAATGGGCAGGGGGAATCAGCCCCAGCATTTT.

V gene TRBV5-4 combines with J gene TRBJ2-1; 12 bases agree with TRBD2. The ends lost 0 bases at V and 7 bases at J; junction bases unmatched: 5. This CDR3 contains 16 residues. Germline CDR1 SGHNT, CDR2 YYREEE (reference sequence). The CDR3 DNA follows: TGTGCCAGCAGCTTGGACGGACTAGCGGGACAAAATGAGCAGTTCTTC. Translation: CASSLDGLAGQNEQFF.

The V gene is TRBV19, the J gene TRBJ1-5; 12 bases line up with TRBD1. Unmatched junction bases numbered 4, after V lost 3 bases and J lost 7 bases. Germline V gene data show CDR1 as LNHDA and CDR2 as SQIVND (reference sequence). The CDR3 is 15 residues long. The CDR3 coding sequence is TGTGCCAGTAGTATGGGACAGGGGGCCAAGCAGCCCCAGCATTTT. Translated, it gives CASSMGQGAKQPQHF.

CDR3: CASSFDRGSIWTNEKLFF. As DNA, the CDR3 is TGTGCCAGCAGTTTTGACAGGGGTAGCATTTGGACTAATGAAAAACTGTTTTTT. The chain employs TRBV28 and TRBJ1-4; the match to TRBD1 covers 8 bases. Germline CDR1 reads MDHEN; CDR2 reads SYDVKM. The CDR3 length is 18 residues. The J segment lost 2 bases and the V segment lost 3 bases, leaving 11 bases of the junction unmatched.

The chain carries TRBV7-2 and TRBJ2-5; 9 bases align to TRBD1. This CDR3 is 15 amino acids long. J was trimmed by 0 bases and V by 3 bases; bases with no gene match: 2. Germline V gene data show CDR1 as SGHTA and CDR2 as FQGNSA. The CDR3 DNA reads as TGTGCCAGCAGCTTCCGGACAGGGGACCAAGAGACCCAGTACTTC. Residues: CASSFRTGDQETQYF.

The CDR3 DNA follows: TGTGCCAGCCGAGGGGTAAGCGGGAAAGCCAAAAACATTCAGTACTTC. Translation gives CASRGVSGKAKNIQYF. V is TRBV27 and J is TRBJ2-4, with 7 positions matching TRBD2. This CDR3 comprises 16 residues. Per the germline V gene, CDR1 is MNHEY and CDR2 is SMNVEV (reference sequence). The V gene end was trimmed by 8 bases and the J gene end by 0 bases; junction bases not matched to a gene: 10.

This chain connects TRBV10-3 to TRBJ1-1; TRBD1 matches 9 bases. V was clipped by 9 bases and J by 5 bases; unmatched bases: 7. In germline, CDR1 is ENHRY, CDR2 SYGVKD. The CDR3 spans 13 residues. The CDR3 region is CAIFDRGGTEAFF. CDR3 in DNA: TGTGCCATTTTTGACAGGGGGGGGACTGAAGCTTTCTTT.